The clone carrying this T cell receptor beta chain has more than one count but fewer than ten. The antigen is unknown. At one boundary the junction diverges from the germline segment, which might be a read error. This sample is part of a study of beta chain features in type 1 diabetes. Study overall: In all, some 110 million sorted cells from all samples were analyzed.

Study results and limitations: The study found that naive, central memory and Treg TCRB repertoires appeared more similar in patients than in healthy donors. There was a moderate but significant shortening of TCRB CDR3s in all four CD4+ subsets of Type 1 diabetes patients. Reduced insertions and increased deletions marked VDJ junctions in type 1 diabetes patients.

Markers CD45RO/CCR7/CD25/CD127/CD95/CD27 served to sort CD4+ naive, central memory, regulatory and stem cell-like memory cells. Reverse transcribing all isolated RNA meant expressed TCRB transcripts were sequenced. Generated by immunoSEQ multiplex PCR, the TCRdb table keeps only in-frame clones and is missing some. The table records a few hundred thousand clones, roughly a tenth of them present only once. The CDR3 is 12 residues long. Per the germline V gene, CDR1 is MGHDK and CDR2 is SYGVNS. The TCR originated in a man aged 25-45 years with type 1 diabetes. The material sequenced was central memory CD4+ T cells from blood. This sequence joins TRBV25-1 and TRBJ1-4; maybe TRBD1 (5 bases). The CDR3 sequence is CASSGPGGGQVF. The CDR3 nucleotides are TGTGCCAGCAGTGGCCCCGGGGGGGGTCAGGTTTTT.